This record concerns one TCR beta chain sequence. This entry is derived from a study of cytomegalovirus exposure and HLA in healthy donors. It was with 60 Vbeta and 13 Jbeta primers that the PCR ran. Repertoires were generated with immunoSEQ multiplex PCR, while TCRdb's copy carries only in-frame clones and drops some. This table holds some 110,000 clones. CDR3 length equals 15 residues. V was shortened by 2 bases and J by 7 bases, with 14 bases between the two germline ends. The germline V gene has CDR1 SEHNR and CDR2 FQNEAQ (reference sequence). This clonotype was obtained from a man aged 18-30 years in good health and CMV-seronegative. The source material was PBMCs. The gene calls are TRBV7-9 and TRBJ1-4; D perhaps matches TRBD1 (5 bases). DNA for the CDR3: TGTGCCAGCAGCTTAACCGGACAAGAGAGTGAAAAACTGTTTTTT. Protein sequence: CASSLTGQESEKLFF.